This paragraph covers one T cell receptor beta chain sequence. This sample was taken from a study of blood T cell repertoires in COVID-19. Whole-study context: The analysed material was cDNA or gDNA that came from T cells, B-cell-depleted T cells, or PBMCs.

The V gene lost 4 bases and the J gene lost 6 bases, with 19 bases spanning the gap. CDR1 ENHRY and CDR2 SYGVKD come from the germline V gene. This CDR3 has 16 amino acids. Donors of Cohort 3 who recovered were those that had two negative PCRs, clearance, or symptom resolution. Repertoires were generated with immunoSEQ multiplex PCR, while TCRdb's copy carries only in-frame clones and drops some. The sample carries 200,000 to 250,000 clones, 82% recorded once. Sequencing was done on a sample of PBMCs or T cells enriched from blood (not recorded which). The rearrangement uses TRBV10-3 and TRBJ2-1; D is perhaps TRBD1 (6 bases). The clonotype comes from a woman aged 60-70 years who had recovered from COVID-19. The CDR3 loop is CAISAQGSGAPNEQFF. In DNA form, the CDR3 reads TGTGCCATCAGTGCGCAGGGGAGTGGGGCGCCCAATGAGCAGTTCTTC.